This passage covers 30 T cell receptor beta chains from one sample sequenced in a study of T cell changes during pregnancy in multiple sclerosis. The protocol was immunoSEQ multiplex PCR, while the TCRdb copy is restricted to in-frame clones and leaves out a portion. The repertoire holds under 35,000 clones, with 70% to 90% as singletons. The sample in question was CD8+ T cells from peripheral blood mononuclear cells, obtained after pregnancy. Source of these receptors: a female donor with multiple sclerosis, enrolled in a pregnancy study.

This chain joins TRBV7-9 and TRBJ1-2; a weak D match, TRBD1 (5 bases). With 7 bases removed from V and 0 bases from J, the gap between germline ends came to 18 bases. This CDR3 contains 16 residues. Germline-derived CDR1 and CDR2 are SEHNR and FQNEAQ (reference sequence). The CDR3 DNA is TGTGCCAGCACCCGACAGTCTAAAGAGGCTAACTATGGCTACACCTTC. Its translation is CASTRQSKEANYGYTF.

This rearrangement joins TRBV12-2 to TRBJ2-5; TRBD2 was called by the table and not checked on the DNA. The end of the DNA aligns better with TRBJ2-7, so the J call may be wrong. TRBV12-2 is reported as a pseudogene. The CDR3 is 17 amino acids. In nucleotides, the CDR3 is TGTGCAAGTCGCTTAGCGGTGGCAGACCTACTATCCTACGAGCAGTACTTC. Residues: CASRLAVADLLSYEQYF.

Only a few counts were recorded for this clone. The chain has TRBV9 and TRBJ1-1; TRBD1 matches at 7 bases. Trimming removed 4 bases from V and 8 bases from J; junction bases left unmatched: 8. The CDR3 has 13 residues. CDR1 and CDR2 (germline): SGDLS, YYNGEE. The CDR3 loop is CASSTTGVAEAFF. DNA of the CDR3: TGTGCCAGCAGCACAACAGGGGTCGCCGAAGCTTTCTTT.

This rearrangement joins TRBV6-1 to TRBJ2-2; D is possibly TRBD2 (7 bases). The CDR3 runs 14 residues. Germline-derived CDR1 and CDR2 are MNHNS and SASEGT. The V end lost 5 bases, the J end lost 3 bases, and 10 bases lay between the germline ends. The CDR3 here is CASSRGADTGELFF. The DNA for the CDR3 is TGTGCCAGCAGTCGGGGGGCGGACACCGGGGAGCTGTTTTTT.

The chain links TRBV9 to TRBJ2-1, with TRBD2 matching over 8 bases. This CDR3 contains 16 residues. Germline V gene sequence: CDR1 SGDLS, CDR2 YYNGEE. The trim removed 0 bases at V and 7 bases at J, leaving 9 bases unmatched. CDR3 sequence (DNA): TGTGCCAGCAGCGTAGATCCACGGGGGGGCAGGAATGAGCAGTTCTTC. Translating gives CASSVDPRGGRNEQFF.

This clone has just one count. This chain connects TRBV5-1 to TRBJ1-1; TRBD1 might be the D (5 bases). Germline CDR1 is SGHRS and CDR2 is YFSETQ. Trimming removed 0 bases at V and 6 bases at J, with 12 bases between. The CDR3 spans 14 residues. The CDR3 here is CASSLAGGIAEAFF. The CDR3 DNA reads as TGCGCCAGCAGCTTGGCGGGGGGGATCGCTGAAGCTTTCTTT.

CDR3: CASSPWERGPYTATEAFF. Written as DNA, the CDR3 is TGTGCCAGCAGCCCATGGGAAAGGGGTCCTTATACAGCCACTGAAGCTTTCTTT. The J gene is TRBJ1-1, the V gene TRBV11-2, with D perhaps matching TRBD1 (5 bases). CDR1 and CDR2 from the germline V gene are SGHAT and FQNNGV. The CDR3 is 18 amino acids. V lost 5 bases, J lost 4 bases, and 26 bases lay in between. Looking up the rest from reference TRBV11-2 and TRBJ1-1 gives the full variable domain: EAGVAQSPRYKIIEKRQSVAFWCNPISGHATLYWYQQILGQGPKLLIQFQNNGVVDDSQLPKDRFSAERLKGVDSTLKIQPAKLEDSAVYLCASSPWERGPYTATEAFFGQGTRLTVV.

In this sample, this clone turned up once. CDR3 nucleotides: TGTGCCAGCAGTTACGGGACAGGGGGCTACGAGCAGTACTTC. The encoded protein is CASSYGTGGYEQYF. The chain has TRBV6-5 and TRBJ2-7, with TRBD1 matching 11 bases. CDR1 is MNHEY and CDR2 is SVGAGI in the germline V gene. CDR3 length: 14 amino acids. Trimming at V came to 2 bases and at J to 3 bases, leaving 0 bases not matched to a gene.

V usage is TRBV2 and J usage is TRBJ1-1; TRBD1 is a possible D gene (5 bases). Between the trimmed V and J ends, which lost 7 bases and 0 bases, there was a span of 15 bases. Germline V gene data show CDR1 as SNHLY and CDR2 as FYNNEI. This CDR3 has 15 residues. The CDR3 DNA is TGTGCCAGCATGAAAGGGGTCTCGATGAACACTGAAGCTTTCTTT. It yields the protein CASMKGVSMNTEAFF.

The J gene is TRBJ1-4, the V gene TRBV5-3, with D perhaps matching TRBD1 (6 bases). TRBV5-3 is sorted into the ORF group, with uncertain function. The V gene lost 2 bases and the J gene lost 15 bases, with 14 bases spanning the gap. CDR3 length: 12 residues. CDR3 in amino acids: CARSFEGGRLFF. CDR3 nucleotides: TGTGCCAGAAGCTTCGAGGGGGGGAGGTTGTTTTTT.

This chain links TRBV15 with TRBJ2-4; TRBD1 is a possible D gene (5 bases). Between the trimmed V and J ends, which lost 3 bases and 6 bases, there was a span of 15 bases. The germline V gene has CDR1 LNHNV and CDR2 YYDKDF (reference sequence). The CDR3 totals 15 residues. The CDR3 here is CATSSPPAGINIQYF. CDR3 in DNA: TGTGCCACCAGCAGCCCCCCGGCAGGGATAAACATTCAGTACTTC.

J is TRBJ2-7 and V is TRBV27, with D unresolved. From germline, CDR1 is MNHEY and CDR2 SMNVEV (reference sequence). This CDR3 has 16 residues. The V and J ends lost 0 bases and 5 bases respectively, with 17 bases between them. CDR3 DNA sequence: TGTGCCAGCAGTTTATCGATAGGATGGGCTATTCACGAGCAGTACTTC. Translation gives CASSLSIGWAIHEQYF.

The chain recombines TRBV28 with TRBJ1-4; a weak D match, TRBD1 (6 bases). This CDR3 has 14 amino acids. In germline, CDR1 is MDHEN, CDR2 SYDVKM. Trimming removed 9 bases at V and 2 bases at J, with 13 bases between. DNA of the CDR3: TGTGCCAGGGGGTATACAGGGACTAATGAAAAACTGTTTTTT. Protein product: CARGYTGTNEKLFF.

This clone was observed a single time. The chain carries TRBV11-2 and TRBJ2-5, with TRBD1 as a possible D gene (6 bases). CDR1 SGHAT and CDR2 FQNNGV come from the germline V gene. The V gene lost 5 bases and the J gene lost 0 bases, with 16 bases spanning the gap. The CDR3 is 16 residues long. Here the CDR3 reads CASSPGPRGYQETQYF. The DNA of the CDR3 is TGTGCCAGCAGCCCGGGCCCGAGGGGGTACCAAGAGACCCAGTACTTC.

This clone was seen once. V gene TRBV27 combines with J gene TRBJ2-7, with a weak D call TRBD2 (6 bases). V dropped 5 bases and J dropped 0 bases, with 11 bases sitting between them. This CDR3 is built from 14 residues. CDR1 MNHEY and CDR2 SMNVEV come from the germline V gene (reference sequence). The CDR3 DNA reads TGTGCCAGCAGTGCCTACGGGGGCTCCTACGAGCAGTACTTC. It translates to CASSAYGGSYEQYF.

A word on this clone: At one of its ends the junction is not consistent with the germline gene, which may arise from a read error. The CDR3 protein is CASSLSSFNEQFF. The DNA of the CDR3 is TGTGCCAGCAGTTTATCCTCCTTCAATGAGCAGTTCTTC. V gene TRBV6-5 combines with J gene TRBJ2-1; D unresolved. The CDR3 extends over 13 amino acids. Germline V lookup: CDR1 MNHEY, CDR2 SVGAGI.

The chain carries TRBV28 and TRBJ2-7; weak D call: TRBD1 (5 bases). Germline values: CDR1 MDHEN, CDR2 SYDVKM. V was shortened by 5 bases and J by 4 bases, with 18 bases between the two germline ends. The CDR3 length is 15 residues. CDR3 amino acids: CASSGRVELPYEQYF. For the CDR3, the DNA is TGTGCCAGCAGTGGCAGGGTCGAGCTACCGTACGAGCAGTACTTC.

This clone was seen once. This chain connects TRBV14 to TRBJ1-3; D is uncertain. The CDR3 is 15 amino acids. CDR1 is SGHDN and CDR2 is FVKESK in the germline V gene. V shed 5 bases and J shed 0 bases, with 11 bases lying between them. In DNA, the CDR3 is TGTGCCAGCAGCGAAGTCCACTTCTCTGGAAACACCATATATTTT. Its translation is CASSEVHFSGNTIYF.

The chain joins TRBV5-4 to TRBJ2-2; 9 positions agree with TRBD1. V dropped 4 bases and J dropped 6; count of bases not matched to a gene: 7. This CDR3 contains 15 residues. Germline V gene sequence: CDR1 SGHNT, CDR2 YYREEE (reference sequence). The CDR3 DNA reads TGTGCCAGCAGCCAGAGACAGGGGGGGGCCGGGGAGCTGTTTTTT. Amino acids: CASSQRQGGAGELFF.

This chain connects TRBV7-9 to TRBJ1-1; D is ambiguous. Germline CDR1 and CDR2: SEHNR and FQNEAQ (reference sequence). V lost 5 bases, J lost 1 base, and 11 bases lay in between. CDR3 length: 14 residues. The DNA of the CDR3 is TGTGCCAGCAGCCGTACCACCGGGAACACTGAAGCTTTCTTT. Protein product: CASSRTTGNTEAFF.

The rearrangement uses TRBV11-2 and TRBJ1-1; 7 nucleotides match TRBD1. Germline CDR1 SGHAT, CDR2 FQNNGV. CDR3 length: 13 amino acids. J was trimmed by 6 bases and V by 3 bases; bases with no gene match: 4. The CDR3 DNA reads TGTGCCAGCAGCTTCTCCGGGACAGCTGAAGCTTTCTTT. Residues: CASSFSGTAEAFF.

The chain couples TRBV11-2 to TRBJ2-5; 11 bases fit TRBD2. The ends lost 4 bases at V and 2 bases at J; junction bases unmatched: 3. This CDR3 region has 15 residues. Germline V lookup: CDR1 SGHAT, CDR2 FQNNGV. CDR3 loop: CASSSSGGTQETQYF. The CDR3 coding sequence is TGTGCCAGCAGCTCTAGCGGGGGGACTCAAGAGACCCAGTACTTC.

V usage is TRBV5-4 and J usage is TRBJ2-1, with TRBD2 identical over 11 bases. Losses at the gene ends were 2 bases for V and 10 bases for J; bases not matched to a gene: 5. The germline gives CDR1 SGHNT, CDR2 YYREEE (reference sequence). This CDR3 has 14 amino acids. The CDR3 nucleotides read TGTGCCAGCAGCTTTAGCGGGGGGGCACAGGAGCAGTTCTTC. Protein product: CASSFSGGAQEQFF.

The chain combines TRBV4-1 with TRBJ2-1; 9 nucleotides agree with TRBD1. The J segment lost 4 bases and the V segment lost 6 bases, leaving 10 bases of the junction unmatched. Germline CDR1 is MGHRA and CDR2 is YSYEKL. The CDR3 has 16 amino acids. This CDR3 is CASSPSGTGIYNEQFF. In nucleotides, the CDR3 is TGCGCCAGCAGTCCCTCCGGGACAGGGATATACAATGAGCAGTTCTTC.

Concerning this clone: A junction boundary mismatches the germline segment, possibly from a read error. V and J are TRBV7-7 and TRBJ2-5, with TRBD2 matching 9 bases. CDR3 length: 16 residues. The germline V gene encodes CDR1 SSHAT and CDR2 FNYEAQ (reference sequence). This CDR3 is CASSRTSAGSKETQYF. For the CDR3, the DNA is TGTGCTAGCAGCCGGACTAGCGCGGGGTCCAAAGAGACCCAGTACTTC.

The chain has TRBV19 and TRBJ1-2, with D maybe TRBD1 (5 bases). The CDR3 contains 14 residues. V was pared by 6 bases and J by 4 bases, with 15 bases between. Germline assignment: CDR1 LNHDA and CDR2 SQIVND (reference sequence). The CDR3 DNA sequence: TGTGCCAGTAGCCACATGGGGGGATCCTATGGCTACACCTTC. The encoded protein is CASSHMGGSYGYTF. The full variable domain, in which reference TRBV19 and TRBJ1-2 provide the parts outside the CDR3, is DGGITQSPKYLFRKEGQNVTLSCEQNLNHDAMYWYRQDPGQGLRLIYYSQIVNDFQKGDIAEGYSVSREKKESFPLTVTSAQKNPTAFYLCASSHMGGSYGYTFGSGTRLTVV.

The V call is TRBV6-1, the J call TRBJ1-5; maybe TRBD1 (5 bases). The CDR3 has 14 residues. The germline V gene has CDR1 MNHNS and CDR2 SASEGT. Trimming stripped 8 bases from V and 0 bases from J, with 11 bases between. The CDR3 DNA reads TGTGCCAGCGGGGGGTGGTCTAGCAATCAGCCCCAGCATTTT. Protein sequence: CASGGWSSNQPQHF.

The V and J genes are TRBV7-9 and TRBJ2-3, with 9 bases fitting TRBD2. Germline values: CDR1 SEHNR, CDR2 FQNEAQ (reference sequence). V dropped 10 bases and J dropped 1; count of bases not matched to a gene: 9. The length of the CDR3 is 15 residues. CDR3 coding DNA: TGTGCCACCCGATTACTAGCGGGCGGCACAGATACGCAGTATTTT. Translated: CATRLLAGGTDTQYF.

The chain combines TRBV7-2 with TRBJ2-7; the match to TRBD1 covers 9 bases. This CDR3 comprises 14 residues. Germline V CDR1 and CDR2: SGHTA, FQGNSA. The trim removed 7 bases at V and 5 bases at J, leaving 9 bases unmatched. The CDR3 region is CASTPGQGQHEQYF. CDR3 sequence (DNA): TGTGCCAGCACCCCGGGACAGGGACAGCACGAGCAGTACTTC.

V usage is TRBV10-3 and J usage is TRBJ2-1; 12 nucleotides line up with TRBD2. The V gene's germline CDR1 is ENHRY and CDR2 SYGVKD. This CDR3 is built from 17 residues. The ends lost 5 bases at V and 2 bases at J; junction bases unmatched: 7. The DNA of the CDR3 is TGTGCCATCAGTCCCACTAGCGGGGGGCTAACCTACAATGAGCAGTTCTTC. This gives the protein CAISPTSGGLTYNEQFF.